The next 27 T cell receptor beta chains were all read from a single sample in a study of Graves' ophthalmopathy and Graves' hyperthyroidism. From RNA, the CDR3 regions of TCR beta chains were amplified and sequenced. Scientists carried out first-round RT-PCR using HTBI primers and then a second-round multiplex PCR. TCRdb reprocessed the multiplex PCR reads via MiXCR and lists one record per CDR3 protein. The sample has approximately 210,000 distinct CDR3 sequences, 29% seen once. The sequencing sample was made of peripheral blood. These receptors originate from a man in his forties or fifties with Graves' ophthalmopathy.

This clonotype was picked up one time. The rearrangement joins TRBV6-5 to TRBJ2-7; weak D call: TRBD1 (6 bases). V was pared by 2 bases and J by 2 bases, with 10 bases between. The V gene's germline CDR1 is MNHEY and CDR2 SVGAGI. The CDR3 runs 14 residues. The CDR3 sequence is CASSYTAGAYEQYF. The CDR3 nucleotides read TGTGCCAGCAGTTACACGGCAGGGGCCTACGAGCAGTACTTC.

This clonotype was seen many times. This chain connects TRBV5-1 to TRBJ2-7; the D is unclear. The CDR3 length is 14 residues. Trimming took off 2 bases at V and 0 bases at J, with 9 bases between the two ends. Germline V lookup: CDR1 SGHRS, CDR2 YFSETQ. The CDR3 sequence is CASSFGRSSYEQYF. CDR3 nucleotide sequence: TGCGCCAGCAGCTTCGGCAGGAGCTCCTACGAGCAGTACTTC.

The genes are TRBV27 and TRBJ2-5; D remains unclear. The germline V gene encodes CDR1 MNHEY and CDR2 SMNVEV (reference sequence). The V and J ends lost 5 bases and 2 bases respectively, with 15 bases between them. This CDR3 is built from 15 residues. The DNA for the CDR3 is TGTGCCAGCAGTCCCGACTCGGGTGTACAAGAGACCCAGTACTTC. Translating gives CASSPDSGVQETQYF.

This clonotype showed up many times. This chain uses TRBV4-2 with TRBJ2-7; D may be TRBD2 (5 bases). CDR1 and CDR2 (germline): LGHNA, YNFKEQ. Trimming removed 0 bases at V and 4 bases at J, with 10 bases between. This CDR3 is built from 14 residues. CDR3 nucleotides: TGTGCCAGCAGCCAAGATGGACTCACATACGAGCAGTACTTC. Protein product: CASSQDGLTYEQYF.

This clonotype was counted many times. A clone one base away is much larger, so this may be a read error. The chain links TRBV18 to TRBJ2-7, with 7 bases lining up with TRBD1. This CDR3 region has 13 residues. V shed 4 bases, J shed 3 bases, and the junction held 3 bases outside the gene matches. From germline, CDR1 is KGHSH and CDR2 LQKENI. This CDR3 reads CASSLGTVYEQYF. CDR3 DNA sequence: TGTGCCAGCTCACTCGGGACAGTCTACGAGCAGTACTTC.

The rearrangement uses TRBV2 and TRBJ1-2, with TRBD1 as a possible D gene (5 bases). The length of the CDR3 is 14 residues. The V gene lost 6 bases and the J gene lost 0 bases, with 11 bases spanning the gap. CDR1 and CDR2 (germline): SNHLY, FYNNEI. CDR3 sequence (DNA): TGTGCCAGCAGGTGGGGGGGACCTAACTATGGCTACACCTTC. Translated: CASRWGGPNYGYTF.

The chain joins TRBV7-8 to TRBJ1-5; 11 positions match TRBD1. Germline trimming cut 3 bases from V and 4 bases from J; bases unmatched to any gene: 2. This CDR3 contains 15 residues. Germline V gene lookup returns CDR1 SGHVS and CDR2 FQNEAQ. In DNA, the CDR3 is TGTGCCAGCAGCTTCGGGACAGGGGGAAATCAGCCCCAGCATTTT. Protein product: CASSFGTGGNQPQHF.

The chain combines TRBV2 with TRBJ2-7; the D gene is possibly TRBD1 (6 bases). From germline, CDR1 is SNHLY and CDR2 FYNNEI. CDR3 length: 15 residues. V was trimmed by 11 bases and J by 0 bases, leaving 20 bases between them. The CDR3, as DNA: TGTGCCTGCTACAGGGAAGGGGGTTACTCCTACGAGCAGTACTTC. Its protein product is CACYREGGYSYEQYF.

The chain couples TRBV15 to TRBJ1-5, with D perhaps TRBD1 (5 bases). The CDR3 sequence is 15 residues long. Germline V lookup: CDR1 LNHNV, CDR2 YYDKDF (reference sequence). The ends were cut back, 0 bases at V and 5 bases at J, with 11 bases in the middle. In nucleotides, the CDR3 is TGTGCCACCAGCAGAGATCAAGGGGTCTATCAGCCCCAGCATTTT. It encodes CATSRDQGVYQPQHF.

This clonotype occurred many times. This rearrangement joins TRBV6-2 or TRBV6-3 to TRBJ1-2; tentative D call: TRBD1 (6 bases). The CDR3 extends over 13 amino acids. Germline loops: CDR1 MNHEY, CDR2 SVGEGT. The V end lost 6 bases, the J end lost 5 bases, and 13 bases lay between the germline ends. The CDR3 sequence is CASRRGTDYGYTF. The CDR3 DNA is TGTGCCAGCAGGAGGGGGACGGATTATGGCTACACCTTC.

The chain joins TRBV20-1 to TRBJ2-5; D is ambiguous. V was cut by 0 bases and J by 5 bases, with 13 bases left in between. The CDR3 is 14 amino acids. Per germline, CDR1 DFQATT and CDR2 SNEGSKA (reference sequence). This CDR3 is CSAREVGLYETQYF. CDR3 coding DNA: TGCAGTGCTAGAGAAGTGGGGTTATATGAGACCCAGTACTTC.

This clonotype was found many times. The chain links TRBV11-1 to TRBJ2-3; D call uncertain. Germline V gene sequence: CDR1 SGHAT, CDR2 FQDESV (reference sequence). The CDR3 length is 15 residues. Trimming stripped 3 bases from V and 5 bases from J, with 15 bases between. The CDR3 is CASSLITAQIDTQYF. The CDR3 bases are TGTGCCAGCAGCTTGATTACAGCCCAGATAGATACGCAGTATTTT.

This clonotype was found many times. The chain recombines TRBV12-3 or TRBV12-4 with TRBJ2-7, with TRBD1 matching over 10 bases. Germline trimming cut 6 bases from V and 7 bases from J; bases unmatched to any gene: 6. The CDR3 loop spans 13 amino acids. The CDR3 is CASSRDRGGEQYF. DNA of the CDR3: TGTGCCAGCAGCCGGGACAGGGGTGGGGAGCAGTACTTC.

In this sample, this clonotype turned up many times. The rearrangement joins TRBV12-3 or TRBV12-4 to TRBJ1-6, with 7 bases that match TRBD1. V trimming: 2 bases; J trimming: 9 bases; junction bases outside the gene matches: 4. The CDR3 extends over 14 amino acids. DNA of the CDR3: TGTGCCAGCAGTTTACAGGGGGGTGGTTCACCCCTCCACTTT. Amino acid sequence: CASSLQGGGSPLHF.

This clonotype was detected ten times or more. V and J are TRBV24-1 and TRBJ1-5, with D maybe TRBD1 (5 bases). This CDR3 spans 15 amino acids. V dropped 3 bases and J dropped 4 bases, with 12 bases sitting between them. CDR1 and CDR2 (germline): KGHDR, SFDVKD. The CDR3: CATSDHNRLNQPQHF. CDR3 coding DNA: TGTGCCACCAGTGATCACAACAGGCTTAATCAGCCCCAGCATTTT.

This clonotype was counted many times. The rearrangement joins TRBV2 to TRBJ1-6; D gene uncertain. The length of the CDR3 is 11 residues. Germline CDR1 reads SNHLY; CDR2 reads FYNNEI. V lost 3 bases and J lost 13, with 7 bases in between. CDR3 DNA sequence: TGTGCCAGCAGTGATGGGCCTCCCCTCCACTTT. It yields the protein CASSDGPPLHF.

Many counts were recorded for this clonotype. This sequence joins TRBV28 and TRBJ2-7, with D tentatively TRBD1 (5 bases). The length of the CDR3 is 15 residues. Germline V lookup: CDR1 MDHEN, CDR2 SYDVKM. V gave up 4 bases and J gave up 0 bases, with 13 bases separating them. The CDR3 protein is CASSSIPDSSYEQYF. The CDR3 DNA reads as TGTGCCAGCAGTTCGATCCCCGACAGCTCCTACGAGCAGTACTTC.

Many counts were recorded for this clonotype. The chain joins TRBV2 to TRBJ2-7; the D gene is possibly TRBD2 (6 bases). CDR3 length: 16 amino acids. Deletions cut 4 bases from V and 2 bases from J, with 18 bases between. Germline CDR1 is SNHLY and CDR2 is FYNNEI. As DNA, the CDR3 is TGTGCCAGCAGTGTCCCACGGGATGGCGGGACCTACGAGCAGTACTTC. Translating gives CASSVPRDGGTYEQYF. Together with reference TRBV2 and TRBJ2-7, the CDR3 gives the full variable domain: EPEVTQTPSHQVTQMGQEVILRCVPISNHLYFYWYRQILGQKVEFLVSFYNNEISEKSEIFDDQFSVERPDGSNFTLKIRSTKLEDSAMYFCASSVPRDGGTYEQYFGPGTRLTVT.

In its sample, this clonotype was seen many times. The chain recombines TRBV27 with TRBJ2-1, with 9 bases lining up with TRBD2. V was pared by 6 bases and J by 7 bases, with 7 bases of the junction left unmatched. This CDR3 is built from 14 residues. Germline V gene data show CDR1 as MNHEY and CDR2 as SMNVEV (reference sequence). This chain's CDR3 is CASRLAGVGNEQFF. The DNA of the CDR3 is TGTGCCAGCAGGTTAGCGGGAGTGGGGAATGAGCAGTTCTTC.

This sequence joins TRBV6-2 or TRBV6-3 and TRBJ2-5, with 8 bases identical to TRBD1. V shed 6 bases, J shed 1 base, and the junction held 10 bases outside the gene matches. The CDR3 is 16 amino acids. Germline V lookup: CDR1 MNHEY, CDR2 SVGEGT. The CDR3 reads CASRARQGKIQETQYF. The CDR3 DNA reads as TGTGCCAGCAGAGCCCGACAGGGGAAAATCCAAGAGACCCAGTACTTC.

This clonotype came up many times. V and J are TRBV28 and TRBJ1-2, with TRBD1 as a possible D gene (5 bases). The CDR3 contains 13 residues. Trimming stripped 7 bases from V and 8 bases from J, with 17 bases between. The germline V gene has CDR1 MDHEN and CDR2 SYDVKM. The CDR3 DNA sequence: TGTGCCAGCACCCTGGGGGGAATTCGGGGCTACACCTTC. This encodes CASTLGGIRGYTF.

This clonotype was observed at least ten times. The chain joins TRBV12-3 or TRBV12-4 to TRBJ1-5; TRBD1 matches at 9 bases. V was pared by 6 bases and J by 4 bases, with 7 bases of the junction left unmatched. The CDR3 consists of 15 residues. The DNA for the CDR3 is TGTGCCAGCAGCCTTGGACAGGGGATGAATCAGCCCCAGCATTTT. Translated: CASSLGQGMNQPQHF.

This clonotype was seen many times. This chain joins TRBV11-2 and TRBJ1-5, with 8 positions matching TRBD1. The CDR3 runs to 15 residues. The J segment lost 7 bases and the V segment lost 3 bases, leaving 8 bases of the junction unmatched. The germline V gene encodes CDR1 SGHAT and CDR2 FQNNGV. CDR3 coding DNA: TGTGCCAGCAGCTTTGGACAGGGATCGGGGCAGCCCCAGCATTTT. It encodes CASSFGQGSGQPQHF.

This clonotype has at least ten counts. The CDR3 DNA is TGTGCCAGCAGTTTAGCGGGGGCGAGAGGAAACACCATATATTTT. Translating gives CASSLAGARGNTIYF. This sequence joins TRBV28 and TRBJ1-3, with a tentative D call TRBD1 (6 bases). The germline gives CDR1 MDHEN, CDR2 SYDVKM. The CDR3 extends over 15 amino acids. Between the trimmed V and J ends, which lost 2 bases and 4 bases, there was a span of 12 bases.

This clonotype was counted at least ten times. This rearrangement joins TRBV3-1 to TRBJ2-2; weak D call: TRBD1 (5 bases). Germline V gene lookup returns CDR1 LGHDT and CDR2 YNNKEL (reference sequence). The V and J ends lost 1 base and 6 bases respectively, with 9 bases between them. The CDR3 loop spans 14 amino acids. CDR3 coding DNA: TGTGCCAGCAGCCAAGGGCAGGGCGCCGGGGAGCTGTTTTTT. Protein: CASSQGQGAGELFF.

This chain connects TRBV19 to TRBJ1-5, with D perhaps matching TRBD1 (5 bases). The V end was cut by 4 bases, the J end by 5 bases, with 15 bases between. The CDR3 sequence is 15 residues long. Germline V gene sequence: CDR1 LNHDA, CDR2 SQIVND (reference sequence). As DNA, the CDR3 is TGTGCCAGTAGTACCAGGGACGTGCTTTATCAGCCCCAGCATTTT. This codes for CASSTRDVLYQPQHF.

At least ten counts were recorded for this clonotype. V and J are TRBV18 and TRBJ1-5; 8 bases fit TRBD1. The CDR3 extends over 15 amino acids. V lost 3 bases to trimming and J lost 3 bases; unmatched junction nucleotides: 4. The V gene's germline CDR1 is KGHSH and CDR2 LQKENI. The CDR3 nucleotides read TGTGCCAGCTCACCTGGGGACAGGAACAATCAGCCCCAGCATTTT. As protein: CASSPGDRNNQPQHF.